The rows below give T cell receptor beta chains drawn from one sample of a study of blood T cell repertoires in COVID-19. The table came from immunoSEQ multiplex PCR; TCRdb's copy has only in-frame clones and leaves some out. Among around 140,000 clones listed, about 91% were seen once. The sample comprised peripheral blood. These receptors originate from a man aged 45-60 years with acute or convalescent COVID-19. Each CDR3 is given with its conserved first and last residue. Each record gives: V gene, J gene, clone size, CDR3 length, CDR3 protein. Clone size is stated in some rows and not others, as once, few, many or a class when expanded.

v_gene: TRBV5-1
j_gene: TRBJ2-7
abundance: .
len: 12
CDR3aa: CASSSEGHEQYF

v_gene: TRBV9
j_gene: TRBJ2-7
abundance: .
len: 14
CDR3aa: CASSLRGLSYEQYF

v_gene: TRBV18
j_gene: TRBJ1-2
abundance: .
len: 13
CDR3aa: CASSPDTNYGYTF

v_gene: TRBV28
j_gene: TRBJ1-1
abundance: .
len: 15
CDR3aa: CASSTPGQGNTEAFF

v_gene: TRBV15
j_gene: TRBJ1-2
abundance: once
len: 13
CDR3aa: CATSRGQGFGYTF

v_gene: TRBV2
j_gene: TRBJ2-5
abundance: .
len: 15
CDR3aa: CASMESGGSRETQYF

v_gene: TRBV5-1
j_gene: TRBJ2-1
abundance: .
len: 16
CDR3aa: CASSLLPGQGGNEQFF

v_gene: TRBV5-1
j_gene: TRBJ1-1
abundance: .
len: 11
CDR3aa: CASSLQGEAFF

v_gene: TRBV28
j_gene: TRBJ1-5
abundance: .
len: 15
CDR3aa: CASNSQMVPNQPQHF

v_gene: TRBV3-1/TRBV3-2
j_gene: TRBJ2-1
abundance: .
len: 18
CDR3aa: CASSPLGLAGGTYNEQFF

v_gene: TRBV3-1/TRBV3-2
j_gene: TRBJ1-6
abundance: .
len: 17
CDR3aa: CASSLRRNYRPAGPLHF

v_gene: TRBV28
j_gene: TRBJ1-5
abundance: .
len: 13
CDR3aa: CASERGGTPPQHF

v_gene: TRBV20-1
j_gene: TRBJ1-2
abundance: .
len: 11
CDR3aa: CSAETGDGYTF

v_gene: TRBV7-2
j_gene: TRBJ1-5
abundance: once
len: 14
CDR3aa: CASSSDNSNQPQHF

v_gene: TRBV9
j_gene: TRBJ1-2
abundance: .
len: 13
CDR3aa: CASSARTGYGYTF

v_gene: TRBV2
j_gene: TRBJ1-4
abundance: .
len: 13
CDR3aa: CASMPNRGEKLFF

v_gene: TRBV10-3
j_gene: TRBJ1-1
abundance: .
len: 13
CDR3aa: CAINQFGSTEAFF

v_gene: TRBV2
j_gene: TRBJ1-2
abundance: once
len: 15
CDR3aa: CASSYTGQPRMGYTF

v_gene: TRBV13
j_gene: TRBJ2-7
abundance: .
len: 15
CDR3aa: CASSAVAGDDSKQYF

v_gene: TRBV2
j_gene: TRBJ1-5
abundance: .
len: 13
CDR3aa: CASTTEGNQPQHF

v_gene: TRBV11-2
j_gene: TRBJ1-2
abundance: .
len: 13
CDR3aa: CASSPDRTVGYTF

v_gene: TRBV5-6
j_gene: TRBJ1-4
abundance: .
len: 15
CDR3aa: CASSGFRDSNEKLFF

v_gene: TRBV9
j_gene: TRBJ1-2
abundance: .
len: 13
CDR3aa: CASSEGQGYGYTF

v_gene: TRBV11-2
j_gene: TRBJ1-2
abundance: .
len: 14
CDR3aa: CASSGWGGIESYTF

v_gene: TRBV6-5
j_gene: TRBJ2-1
abundance: once
len: 15
CDR3aa: CASSRTGGFYNEQFF

v_gene: TRBV3-1/TRBV3-2
j_gene: TRBJ1-6
abundance: .
len: 16
CDR3aa: CASSQGYGGFNSPLHF

v_gene: TRBV2
j_gene: TRBJ1-1
abundance: .
len: 12
CDR3aa: CASSIFGREAFF

v_gene: TRBV3-1/TRBV3-2
j_gene: TRBJ2-1
abundance: .
len: 18
CDR3aa: CASSPRERTGGGHNEQFF

v_gene: TRBV5-1
j_gene: TRBJ2-5
abundance: .
len: 13
CDR3aa: CASSSQGRETQYF

v_gene: TRBV5-1
j_gene: TRBJ2-1
abundance: .
len: 14
CDR3aa: CASAAGGSYNEQFF

v_gene: TRBV5-4
j_gene: TRBJ2-2
abundance: .
len: 16
CDR3aa: CASSLPLAGGTGELFF

v_gene: TRBV28
j_gene: TRBJ1-5
abundance: .
len: 12
CDR3aa: CASTPPDQPQHF

v_gene: TRBV5-1
j_gene: TRBJ2-5
abundance: .
len: 15
CDR3aa: CASSLTGTGEETQYF

v_gene: TRBV7-2
j_gene: TRBJ1-1
abundance: .
len: 14
CDR3aa: CASSTTRVHTEAFF

v_gene: TRBV29-1
j_gene: TRBJ1-2
abundance: .
len: 11
CDR3aa: CSAGQNYGYTF

v_gene: TRBV27
j_gene: TRBJ1-1
abundance: .
len: 13
CDR3aa: CASSLSTEGEAFF

v_gene: TRBV4-1
j_gene: TRBJ2-1
abundance: .
len: 16
CDR3aa: CASSPTGTSSYNEQFF

v_gene: TRBV5-4
j_gene: TRBJ1-2
abundance: once
len: 14
CDR3aa: CASRPDREPYGYTF

v_gene: TRBV5-4
j_gene: TRBJ1-6
abundance: .
len: 15
CDR3aa: CASSLGQDRNSPLHF

v_gene: TRBV7-3
j_gene: TRBJ1-6
abundance: .
len: 15
CDR3aa: CASSFSGTANSPLHF

v_gene: TRBV27
j_gene: TRBJ2-7
abundance: .
len: 14
CDR3aa: CASSLSAGLDEQYF

v_gene: TRBV11-2
j_gene: TRBJ1-5
abundance: .
len: 15
CDR3aa: CASSSGTAAYQPQHF

v_gene: TRBV6-6
j_gene: TRBJ1-5
abundance: .
len: 16
CDR3aa: CASSYEIGGAYQPQHF

v_gene: TRBV3-1/TRBV3-2
j_gene: TRBJ1-1
abundance: .
len: 14
CDR3aa: CASTLRGLNTEAFF

v_gene: TRBV4-2
j_gene: TRBJ2-5
abundance: .
len: 16
CDR3aa: CASSQGGTGSWETQYF

v_gene: TRBV21-1
j_gene: TRBJ2-1
abundance: .
len: 13
CDR3aa: CASSIKSGIEQFF

v_gene: TRBV5-1
j_gene: TRBJ1-1
abundance: .
len: 13
CDR3aa: CASSSQGSTEAFF